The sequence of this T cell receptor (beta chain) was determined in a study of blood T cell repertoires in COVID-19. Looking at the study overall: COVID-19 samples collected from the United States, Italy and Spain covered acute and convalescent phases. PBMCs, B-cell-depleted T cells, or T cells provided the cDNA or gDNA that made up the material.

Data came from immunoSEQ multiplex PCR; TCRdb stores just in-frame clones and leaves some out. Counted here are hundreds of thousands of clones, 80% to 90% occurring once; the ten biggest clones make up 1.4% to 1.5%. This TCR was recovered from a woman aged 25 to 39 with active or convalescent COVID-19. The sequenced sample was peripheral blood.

CDR3: CAIRGQDDFYEQYF. The CDR3 nucleotides are TGTGCCATCAGGGGACAGGATGACTTCTACGAGCAGTACTTC. V and J are TRBV10-3 and TRBJ2-7, with 8 bases fitting TRBD1. This CDR3 region has 14 residues. The J segment lost 3 bases and the V segment lost 6 bases, leaving 7 bases of the junction unmatched. Germline CDR1 reads ENHRY; CDR2 reads SYGVKD.